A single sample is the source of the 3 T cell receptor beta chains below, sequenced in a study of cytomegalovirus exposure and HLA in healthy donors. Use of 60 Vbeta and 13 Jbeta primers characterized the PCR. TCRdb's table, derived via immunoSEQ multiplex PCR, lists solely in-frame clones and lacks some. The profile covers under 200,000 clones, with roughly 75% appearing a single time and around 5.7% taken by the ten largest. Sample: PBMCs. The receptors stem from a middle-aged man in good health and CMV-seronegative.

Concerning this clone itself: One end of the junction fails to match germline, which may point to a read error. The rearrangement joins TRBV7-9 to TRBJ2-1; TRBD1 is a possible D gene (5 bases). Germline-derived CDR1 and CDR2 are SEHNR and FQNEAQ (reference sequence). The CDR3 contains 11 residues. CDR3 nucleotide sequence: TGTTCCAGCAGCCAGGGTCCTGAGCAGTTCTTC. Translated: CSSSQGPEQFF.

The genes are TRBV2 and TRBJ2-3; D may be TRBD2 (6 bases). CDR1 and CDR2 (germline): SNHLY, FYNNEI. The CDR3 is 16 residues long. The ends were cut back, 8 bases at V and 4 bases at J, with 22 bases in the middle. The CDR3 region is CASLRDGKFRPDTQYF. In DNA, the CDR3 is TGTGCCAGCTTGCGGGACGGAAAGTTCAGGCCAGATACGCAGTATTTT.

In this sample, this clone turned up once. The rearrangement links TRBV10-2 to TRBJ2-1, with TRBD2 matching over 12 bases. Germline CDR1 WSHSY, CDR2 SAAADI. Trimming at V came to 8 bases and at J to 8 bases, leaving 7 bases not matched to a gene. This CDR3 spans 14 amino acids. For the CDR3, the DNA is TGCGCCAGCTTACTGACTAGCGGGGGCGATGAGCAGTTCTTC. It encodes CASLLTSGGDEQFF.